A single sample is the source of the 27 T cell receptor beta chains below, sequenced in a study of PD-1 blockade in classical Hodgkin lymphoma. Brentuximab vedotin exposure varied among the patients, all of whom had relapsed after autologous stem cell transplantation. Here immunoSEQ multiplex PCR was the method, and the copy in TCRdb shows in-frame clones only, minus some. The data hold over 35,000 clones, with over 60% observed a single time. Sequenced material: peripheral blood mononuclear cells (PBMCs), taken before the second cycle of nivolumab. The receptors shown here come from a human donor with classical Hodgkin lymphoma.

The chain is built from TRBV5-4 and TRBJ2-1; 9 bases match TRBD2. The CDR3 covers 15 residues. Germline assignment: CDR1 SGHNT and CDR2 YYREEE (reference sequence). The ends lost 3 bases at V and 10 bases at J; junction bases unmatched: 11. In nucleotides, the CDR3 is TGTGCCAGCAGCTGGGCGGGAGGGCCTGTTTGGGAGCAGTTCTTC. It translates to CASSWAGGPVWEQFF.

The gene calls are TRBV5-6 and TRBJ2-5, with 9 bases lining up with TRBD2. This CDR3 has 15 amino acids. V lost 3 bases and J lost 1; bases outside the gene matches: 4. CDR1 is SGHDT and CDR2 is YYEEEE in the germline V gene. CDR3 nucleotides: TGTGCCAGCAGCTCTAGAGCGGGGGGCCAAGAGACCCAGTACTTC. It specifies CASSSRAGGQETQYF.

The genes are TRBV21-1 and TRBJ2-5; the D segment call TRBD2 is taken from the table without a DNA check. TRBV21-1 has pseudogene status. This CDR3 spans 14 amino acids. The CDR3 protein is CASSKRGRRETQYF. CDR3 nucleotide sequence: TGTGCCAGCAGCAAAAGAGGTCGAAGGGAGACCCAGTACTTC.

The rearrangement uses TRBV10-1 and TRBJ2-1; 8 bases match TRBD2. The CDR3 covers 13 residues. J gave up 13 bases and V 3 bases, and 8 bases lay outside the gene matches. In germline, CDR1 is WNHNN, CDR2 SYGVQD (reference sequence). The CDR3 loop reads CASSDGQRERQFF. The CDR3 nucleotides read TGCGCCAGCAGTGACGGTCAGCGGGAGAGACAGTTCTTC.

This clone has just one count. The rearrangement uses TRBV29-1 and TRBJ2-5; D unclear. Germline V gives CDR1 SQVTM, CDR2 ANQGSEA. This CDR3 has 12 residues. The ends were cut back, 7 bases at V and 1 base at J, with 10 bases in the middle. The CDR3 here is CSAPWGQETQYF. CDR3 nucleotide sequence: TGCAGCGCCCCCTGGGGCCAAGAGACCCAGTACTTC.

This clone was counted once. The V and J genes are TRBV6-6 and TRBJ2-3; D is possibly TRBD1 (6 bases). V was clipped by 5 bases and J by 1 base, with 13 bases between them. The CDR3 covers 15 residues. Germline V gene sequence: CDR1 MNHNY, CDR2 SVGAGI (reference sequence). The CDR3 region has the DNA TGTGCCAGCAGTCGACAGGTAATGGGCACAGATACGCAGTATTTT. As protein: CASSRQVMGTDTQYF.

This chain uses TRBV7-9 with TRBJ1-2; a possible D gene is TRBD1 (5 bases). V dropped 1 base and J dropped 6 bases, with 15 bases sitting between them. Germline V gene data show CDR1 as SEHNR and CDR2 as FQNEAQ (reference sequence). The CDR3 is 15 amino acids. This chain's CDR3 is CASSLVTVGTHGYTF. The CDR3 nucleotides are TGTGCCAGCAGCTTAGTAACCGTGGGGACTCATGGCTACACCTTC. Based on the CDR3 plus reference TRBV7-9 and TRBJ1-2, the full variable domain is DTGVSQNPRHKITKRGQNVTFRCDPISEHNRLYWYRQTLGQGPEFLTYFQNEAQLEKSRLLSDRFSAERPKGSFSTLEIQRTEQGDSAMYLCASSLVTVGTHGYTFGSGTRLTVV.

The V and J genes are TRBV5-1 and TRBJ2-5; D ambiguous. Germline CDR1 reads SGHRS; CDR2 reads YFSETQ. V was trimmed by 0 bases and J by 4 bases, leaving 10 bases between them. The CDR3 covers 14 residues. The CDR3 is CASSLGGPSETQYF. The CDR3 nucleotides are TGCGCCAGCAGCTTGGGTGGGCCTTCAGAGACCCAGTACTTC.

The chain is built from TRBV19 and TRBJ2-5; D gene ambiguous. The CDR3 is 14 amino acids. Germline loops: CDR1 LNHDA, CDR2 SQIVND (reference sequence). Trimming shortened V by 4 bases and J by 4 bases, and 13 bases separated the two germline ends. Here the CDR3 reads CASSTLQLLETQYF. In DNA form, the CDR3 reads TGTGCCAGTAGTACCCTACAATTACTAGAGACCCAGTACTTC. The complete variable domain, with remaining parts taken from reference TRBV19 and TRBJ2-5, reads DGGITQSPKYLFRKEGQNVTLSCEQNLNHDAMYWYRQDPGQGLRLIYYSQIVNDFQKGDIAEGYSVSREKKESFPLTVTSAQKNPTAFYLCASSTLQLLETQYFGPGTRLLVL.

The chain employs TRBV7-9 and TRBJ1-4, with D possibly TRBD1 on 5 matching bases. The CDR3 spans 14 residues. The germline V gene encodes CDR1 SEHNR and CDR2 FQNEAQ (reference sequence). Trimming removed 1 base from V and 8 bases from J, with 11 bases in between. As DNA, the CDR3 is TGTGCCAGCAGCTTAGGGGGGACGGTCGAAAAACTGTTTTTT. As protein: CASSLGGTVEKLFF.

The rearrangement links TRBV12-1 to TRBJ1-3; TRBD1 was called by the table and not checked on the DNA. TRBV12-1 is termed a pseudogene. This CDR3 has 15 amino acids. The CDR3 protein is CATTGTGNAGNTIYF. In DNA, the CDR3 is TGTGCCACCACCGGTACAGGGAACGCTGGAAACACCATATATTTT.

V is TRBV5-8 and J is TRBJ1-2, with TRBD1 matching 9 bases. Germline lookup yields CDR1 SGHTS and CDR2 YDEGEE. The CDR3 runs to 15 residues. The V segment lost 2 bases and the J segment 2 bases; nucleotides outside the gene matches: 4. As DNA, the CDR3 is TGTGCCAGCAGCTTCGGTGACAGGGGGAACTATGGCTACACCTTC. Translating gives CASSFGDRGNYGYTF.

The chain recombines TRBV19 with TRBJ2-7, with 8 bases identical to TRBD1. Germline V gives CDR1 LNHDA, CDR2 SQIVND (reference sequence). The J segment lost 2 bases and the V segment lost 4 bases, leaving 4 bases of the junction unmatched. The CDR3 has 14 amino acids. The CDR3 bases are TGTGCCAGTAGTAGGGGACAGGCAGCCTACGAGCAGTACTTC. Translated, it gives CASSRGQAAYEQYF. Full variable domain (outside the CDR3, taken from reference TRBV19 and TRBJ2-7): DGGITQSPKYLFRKEGQNVTLSCEQNLNHDAMYWYRQDPGQGLRLIYYSQIVNDFQKGDIAEGYSVSREKKESFPLTVTSAQKNPTAFYLCASSRGQAAYEQYFGPGTRLTVT.

The chain carries TRBV9 and TRBJ2-1; TRBD2 might be the D (6 bases). Trimming removed 3 bases at V and 5 bases at J, with 9 bases between. The CDR3 contains 13 residues. CDR1 SGDLS and CDR2 YYNGEE come from the germline V gene. CDR3 in DNA: TGTGCCAGCAGCGGGAGCGGGCACAATGAGCAGTTCTTC. Translating gives CASSGSGHNEQFF.

With respect to this clone: Other DNA sequences in this specimen translate into the identical CDR3. The rearrangement uses TRBV7-8 and TRBJ1-2; D unresolved. The germline V gene has CDR1 SGHVS and CDR2 FQNEAQ. V was pared by 3 bases and J by 6 bases, with 8 bases between. CDR3 size: 12 residues. The CDR3 here is CASSLVGDGYTF. CDR3 nucleotides: TGTGCCAGCAGCTTGGTCGGGGATGGCTACACCTTC.

The CDR3 DNA is TGTGCCAGCTCCCAAGAAAGTGGGGGAGATGAGCAGTTCTTC. This codes for CASSQESGGDEQFF. The chain is built from TRBV2 and TRBJ2-1, with D possibly called TRBD1 or TRBD2 (5 bases each). The CDR3 contains 14 residues. The germline V gene has CDR1 SNHLY and CDR2 FYNNEI. V dropped 8 bases and J dropped 8 bases, with 19 bases sitting between them.

The V call is TRBV12-5, the J call TRBJ2-5; D is possibly TRBD2 (7 bases). Germline V gene lookup returns CDR1 LGHNT and CDR2 FRNRAP. V was shortened by 5 bases and J by 5 bases, with 18 bases between the two germline ends. This CDR3 contains 15 residues. The CDR3 DNA sequence: TGTGCTAGTGGTCTCCAGGGAGGGGGTTGGGAGACCCAGTACTTC. Translation gives CASGLQGGGWETQYF.

The V and J genes are TRBV6-6 and TRBJ2-7; D gene ambiguous. The V end was cut by 7 bases, the J end by 2 bases, with 15 bases between. The CDR3 spans 14 residues. Per germline, CDR1 MNHNY and CDR2 SVGAGI (reference sequence). The CDR3 is CASTKGRNTYEQYF. DNA of the CDR3: TGTGCCAGCACCAAAGGACGAAATACCTACGAGCAGTACTTC.

A remark on this clone: Other DNA sequences of this sample code for an identical CDR3. The V gene is TRBV5-1, the J gene TRBJ2-5; no reliable D call. Germline CDR1 is SGHRS and CDR2 is YFSETQ. This CDR3 is 11 amino acids long. V lost 4 bases and J lost 1, with 2 bases in between. The CDR3 nucleotides are TGCGCCAGCAGCGTCCAAGAGACCCAGTACTTC. Encoded protein: CASSVQETQYF.

This chain links TRBV6-4 with TRBJ1-1; no clear D. The length of the CDR3 is 14 residues. Germline loops: CDR1 MRHNA, CDR2 SNTAGT. The germline V and J ends were trimmed by 7 bases and 1 base, with 13 bases remaining between them. As DNA, the CDR3 is TGTGCCAGCAAACCGGGAGCGGCGAACACTGAAGCTTTCTTT. Amino acid sequence: CASKPGAANTEAFF.

This clone came up a few times. This rearrangement joins TRBV19 to TRBJ2-2; maybe TRBD1 (6 bases). CDR3 size: 17 residues. V was clipped by 6 bases and J by 6 bases, with 23 bases between them. Per germline, CDR1 LNHDA and CDR2 SQIVND (reference sequence). CDR3 residues: CASRDSRRHLKPGELFF. CDR3 DNA: TGTGCCAGTAGGGACAGTCGGAGGCACTTAAAGCCCGGGGAGCTGTTTTTT. Full variable domain (rest looked up from reference TRBV19 and TRBJ2-2): DGGITQSPKYLFRKEGQNVTLSCEQNLNHDAMYWYRQDPGQGLRLIYYSQIVNDFQKGDIAEGYSVSREKKESFPLTVTSAQKNPTAFYLCASRDSRRHLKPGELFFGEGSRLTVL.

The chain has TRBV7-8 and TRBJ2-6, with D perhaps matching TRBD2 (6 bases). The CDR3 has 17 residues. Trimming took 1 base from V and 2 from J, leaving 12 bases between them. CDR1 is SGHVS, CDR2 FQNEAQ, per germline. CDR3 DNA sequence: TGTGCCAGCAGCTTAGTGGTCGGGGGAGCTGGGGCCAACGTCCTGACTTTC. This codes for CASSLVVGGAGANVLTF.

This clone was picked up one time. This chain uses TRBV18 with TRBJ2-7; possible D gene TRBD1, 6 bases. From germline, CDR1 is KGHSH and CDR2 LQKENI. The germline V and J ends were trimmed by 8 bases and 0 bases, with 11 bases remaining between them. The CDR3 loop spans 13 amino acids. The CDR3 DNA reads as TGTGCCAGCACAACCAGGGGCTCCTACGAGCAGTACTTC. Translation gives CASTTRGSYEQYF.

The V call is TRBV7-9, the J call TRBJ2-5; 8 positions match TRBD1. The CDR3 runs to 15 residues. Germline CDR1 is SEHNR and CDR2 is FQNEAQ (reference sequence). The J segment lost 4 bases and the V segment lost 6 bases, leaving 10 bases of the junction unmatched. CDR3 in amino acids: CASRPGQGGVETQYF. CDR3 DNA sequence: TGTGCCAGCAGACCCGGACAGGGCGGAGTAGAGACCCAGTACTTC.

This clone was seen a few times. CDR3 sequence: CASSPTSGGPTQETQYF. The CDR3 region has the DNA TGTGCCAGCTCACCGACTAGCGGGGGGCCTACCCAAGAGACCCAGTACTTC. V and J are TRBV18 and TRBJ2-5; 13 bases are shared with TRBD2. The CDR3 totals 17 residues. Trimming at V came to 3 bases and at J to 1 base, leaving 5 bases not matched to a gene. Germline V gene lookup returns CDR1 KGHSH and CDR2 LQKENI.

V and J are TRBV9 and TRBJ2-1; no firm D call. CDR1 is SGDLS and CDR2 is YYNGEE in the germline V gene. The CDR3 runs to 15 residues. Deletions cut 0 bases from V and 6 bases from J, with 13 bases between. The CDR3 sequence is CASSVEFGYGNEQFF. The CDR3 region has the DNA TGTGCCAGCAGCGTAGAATTCGGGTACGGCAATGAGCAGTTCTTC.

The V gene is TRBV11-3, the J gene TRBJ2-1, with D perhaps TRBD2 (6 bases). This CDR3 has 16 amino acids. Trimming stripped 0 bases from V and 7 bases from J, with 16 bases between. Germline CDR1 and CDR2: SGHNT and YENEEA. The CDR3 nucleotides are TGTGCCAGCAGCTTAGATACCCGGGAGAAGGAGAATGAGCAGTTCTTC. It translates to CASSLDTREKENEQFF.